This TCR beta chain was sequenced in a study of blood T cell repertoires in COVID-19. Study-level information: Samples taken during acute and convalescent COVID-19 were collected in the United States, Italy and Spain. In each case, the material was cDNA or gDNA derived from T cells, B-cell-depleted T cells, or PBMCs.

Methods used by the authors: Reference gene primer amplification in the assay estimated nucleated cell counts. The assay was immunoSEQ multiplex PCR, and TCRdb's table has in-frame clones only and misses some. The V and J calls and clone size were taken over from that table, and D and trimming were inferred from the DNA. The repertoire has tens of thousands of clones, around 86% of them found once; the top ten carry 1.3%. V lost 1 base to trimming and J lost 5 bases; unmatched junction nucleotides: 7. Germline CDR1 KGHSH, CDR2 LQKENI. The CDR3 covers 15 residues. This receptor was taken from an elderly woman with acute or convalescent COVID-19. The V and J genes are TRBV18 and TRBJ2-7, with 8 bases aligning to TRBD1. What was sequenced was peripheral blood. CDR3 nucleotide sequence: TGTGCCAGCTCACCACGTCAGGGGGCGGCCCACGAGCAGTACTTC. Its protein is CASSPRQGAAHEQYF.